The clone carrying this T cell receptor (beta chain) is a singleton in its sample. Germline V gene sequence: CDR1 SGHNT, CDR2 YYREEE (reference sequence). Between the trimmed V and J ends, which lost 2 bases and 2 bases, there was a span of 21 bases. CDR3 length: 18 amino acids. Methods used by the authors: Amplified reference gene primers provided the basis for estimating nucleated cell counts. Measured with immunoSEQ multiplex PCR; TCRdb has only the in-frame clones, and not every one. V and J calls plus clone size are reproduced from that table; the DNA served to infer D and trimming. The sample holds about 99,000 clones, over 80% seen once. The sample comes from a study of blood T cell repertoires in COVID-19. Study in general: Samples of COVID-19 (acute and convalescent) were obtained from the United States, Italy and Spain. Sample material is recorded as cDNA or gDNA derived from T cells, B-cell-depleted T cells, or PBMCs.

The sequencing sample was made of peripheral blood. This receptor was obtained from a man between 65 and 79 years old with active or convalescent COVID-19. V usage is TRBV5-4 and J usage is TRBJ2-3, with a tentative D call TRBD1 (5 bases). The CDR3 nucleotides are TGTGCCAGCAGCTTACAGCAGGGTGGCGCACATCACACAGATACGCAGTATTTT. It is translated as CASSLQQGGAHHTDTQYF.